A single sample gave rise to the 28 T cell receptor beta chains below, sequenced in a study of blood T cell repertoires in COVID-19. Only in-frame clones appear in the TCRdb table, and some are missing; sequencing was by immunoSEQ multiplex PCR. This sample has 310,000 or so clones, with more than 80% found just once. The sample was peripheral blood. The receptors originated from a young man who had recovered from COVID-19.

The V call is TRBV19, the J call TRBJ1-1, with TRBD1 identical over 8 bases. J gave up 0 bases and V 4 bases, and 4 bases lay outside the gene matches. In germline, CDR1 is LNHDA, CDR2 SQIVND (reference sequence). The CDR3 sequence is 15 residues long. CDR3 coding DNA: TGTGCCAGTAGTACCTGGACAGGGATGAACACTGAAGCTTTCTTT. Translating it yields CASSTWTGMNTEAFF.

V gene TRBV7-9 combines with J gene TRBJ2-7; 7 positions match TRBD1. With V trimmed by 5 bases and J by 5 bases, 6 bases remained unmatched. CDR1 and CDR2 from the germline V gene are SEHNR and FQNEAQ (reference sequence). The CDR3 runs 13 residues. CDR3 region: CASSVTGVHEQYF. In DNA form, the CDR3 reads TGTGCCAGCAGCGTCACAGGGGTCCACGAGCAGTACTTC.

The chain recombines TRBV18 with TRBJ2-7; 12 nucleotides align to TRBD1. Germline V CDR1 and CDR2: KGHSH, LQKENI. This CDR3 contains 14 residues. V shed 3 bases, J shed 6 bases, and the junction held 3 bases outside the gene matches. The CDR3 loop reads CASSPGTGGGEQYF. The DNA for the CDR3 is TGTGCCAGCTCACCCGGGACAGGGGGCGGCGAGCAGTACTTC.

In its sample, this clone was seen a few times. This chain links TRBV10-3 with TRBJ1-1; no clear D gene. Germline V gene lookup returns CDR1 ENHRY and CDR2 SYGVKD. V gave up 3 bases and J gave up 1 base, with 6 bases separating them. This CDR3 has 13 amino acids. The CDR3 here is CAISDGRNTEAFF. DNA for the CDR3: TGTGCCATCAGTGACGGTCGGAACACTGAAGCTTTCTTT.

The V and J genes are TRBV5-6 and TRBJ2-1, with a tentative D call TRBD1 (6 bases). This CDR3 comprises 12 residues. CDR1 is SGHDT and CDR2 is YYEEEE in the germline V gene. Trimming removed 4 bases at V and 4 bases at J, with 6 bases between. CDR3 protein: CASSGQYNEQFF. The CDR3 DNA is TGTGCCAGCAGCGGACAGTACAATGAGCAGTTCTTC.

The CDR3 loop is CASSQQTGDAYEQYF. The CDR3 DNA reads TGCGCCAGCAGCCAGCAGACAGGGGACGCCTACGAGCAGTACTTC. The rearrangement uses TRBV4-1 and TRBJ2-7, with 8 bases identical to TRBD1. The germline V gene encodes CDR1 MGHRA and CDR2 YSYEKL. The CDR3 length is 15 residues. Trimming cost V 3 bases and J 2 bases; bases outside gene matches: 6.

This chain uses TRBV19 with TRBJ2-1; the D is unclear. Per germline, CDR1 LNHDA and CDR2 SQIVND (reference sequence). V gave up 1 base and J gave up 1 base, with 11 bases separating them. This CDR3 region has 16 residues. The DNA of the CDR3 is TGTGCCAGTAGTATAGCTGGTAGTACGTCCTACAATGAGCAGTTCTTC. It specifies CASSIAGSTSYNEQFF.

The V and J genes are TRBV14 and TRBJ2-1; 7 bases match TRBD2. The germline V gene encodes CDR1 SGHDN and CDR2 FVKESK. CDR3 length: 13 residues. V dropped 2 bases and J dropped 10; count of bases not matched to a gene: 5. The CDR3 sequence: CASSQYLAEEQFF. In nucleotides, the CDR3 is TGTGCCAGCAGCCAATATCTAGCGGAAGAGCAGTTCTTC.

The chain has TRBV12-5 and TRBJ1-1; 8 nucleotides line up with TRBD1. V lost 1 base and J lost 4; bases outside the gene matches: 5. Per germline, CDR1 LGHNT and CDR2 FRNRAP. The CDR3 has 15 residues. CDR3 protein: CASGLGTGWATEAFF. CDR3 DNA: TGTGCTAGTGGTTTGGGGACAGGGTGGGCCACTGAAGCTTTCTTT.

The genes are TRBV27 and TRBJ2-1, with 7 bases lining up with TRBD1. Trimming removed 1 base from V and 4 bases from J; junction bases left unmatched: 7. The CDR3 runs 16 residues. Germline CDR1 and CDR2: MNHEY and SMNVEV (reference sequence). The CDR3 DNA sequence: TGTGCCAGCAGTTTATTTGGGGACAGAGAATACAATGAGCAGTTCTTC. This encodes CASSLFGDREYNEQFF.

This chain joins TRBV4-1 and TRBJ1-5; no clear D. Germline lookup yields CDR1 MGHRA and CDR2 YSYEKL. V dropped 3 bases and J dropped 1 base, with 10 bases sitting between them. The CDR3 totals 15 residues. The CDR3 loop reads CASSQAGFSNQPQHF. CDR3 sequence (DNA): TGCGCCAGCAGCCAGGCCGGGTTCAGCAATCAGCCCCAGCATTTT.

The V and J genes are TRBV7-2 and TRBJ2-2; D gene uncertain. The length of the CDR3 is 13 residues. Germline V gives CDR1 SGHTA, CDR2 FQGNSA. Trimming removed 4 bases at V and 8 bases at J, with 11 bases between. CDR3: CASSSSAVGELFF. The CDR3 DNA reads as TGTGCCAGCAGCTCTTCTGCGGTTGGGGAGCTGTTTTTT.

The chain is built from TRBV30 and TRBJ1-1; possible D gene TRBD1, 6 bases. Per the germline V gene, CDR1 is GTSNPN and CDR2 is SVGIG (reference sequence). This CDR3 comprises 13 residues. The ends were cut back, 5 bases at V and 1 base at J, with 11 bases in the middle. CDR3 loop: CAWHLTGNTEAFF. CDR3 sequence (DNA): TGTGCCTGGCACCTGACAGGGAACACTGAAGCTTTCTTT.

The J gene is TRBJ1-2, the V gene TRBV5-4; D may be TRBD1 (6 bases). The V end lost 4 bases, the J end lost 2 bases, and 15 bases lay between the germline ends. The CDR3 covers 15 residues. The germline V gene has CDR1 SGHNT and CDR2 YYREEE (reference sequence). The CDR3 region has the DNA TGTGCCAGCAGCCCTCAGGACAGTTCCAACTATGGCTACACCTTC. Protein: CASSPQDSSNYGYTF.

The V and J genes are TRBV9 and TRBJ2-1, with TRBD2 matching 10 bases. The CDR3 has 13 amino acids. The germline gives CDR1 SGDLS, CDR2 YYNGEE. The V segment lost 3 bases and the J segment 10 bases; nucleotides outside the gene matches: 4. CDR3 coding DNA: TGTGCCAGCAGCGCCCAGACTAGCGGGGAGCAGTTCTTC. Amino acid sequence: CASSAQTSGEQFF.

CDR3 sequence (DNA): TGTGCCAGCAGTCCCTACAGCAATGAGCAGTTCTTC. This codes for CASSPYSNEQFF. The V call is TRBV2, the J call TRBJ2-1; D is unresolved. V was shortened by 5 bases and J by 6 bases, with 8 bases between the two germline ends. Germline V gene data show CDR1 as SNHLY and CDR2 as FYNNEI. There are 12 residues in the CDR3.

Note on this clone: The germline gene is not matched at one end of the junction; a read error may be the cause. The chain is built from TRBV7-7 and TRBJ2-3, with TRBD1 matching over 9 bases. Germline V gene lookup returns CDR1 SSHAT and CDR2 FNYEAQ (reference sequence). The CDR3 has 15 residues. The CDR3 DNA is TGTGCTAGCAGCGCCGGGACAGGGAGACGAGATACGCAGTATTTT. It specifies CASSAGTGRRDTQYF.

The rearrangement joins TRBV3-1 (or the pseudogene TRBV3-2) to TRBJ2-1; D unresolved. This CDR3 has 14 amino acids. Trimming took 4 bases from V and 5 from J, leaving 12 bases between them. Germline CDR1 reads LGHDT; CDR2 reads YNNKEL (reference sequence). The chain's CDR3 is CASSPMGTNNEQFF. DNA of the CDR3: TGTGCCAGCAGCCCCATGGGCACGAACAATGAGCAGTTCTTC.

The genes are TRBV7-6 and TRBJ2-2; the match to TRBD2 covers 11 bases. Germline CDR1 reads SGHVS; CDR2 reads FNYEAQ. The CDR3 is 17 residues long. V was pared by 2 bases and J by 2 bases, with 4 bases of the junction left unmatched. This CDR3 is CASSLTSGGQNTGELFF. CDR3 sequence (DNA): TGTGCCAGCAGCTTAACTAGCGGGGGCCAAAACACCGGGGAGCTGTTTTTT.

The chain links TRBV5-6 to TRBJ2-7; D not certain. There are 13 residues in the CDR3. V shed 4 bases and J shed 1 base, with 9 bases lying between them. The V gene's germline CDR1 is SGHDT and CDR2 YYEEEE. For the CDR3, the DNA is TGTGCCAGCAGCCCAGACTTGTCCTACGAGCAGTACTTC. Protein sequence: CASSPDLSYEQYF.

The chain employs TRBV7-9 and TRBJ2-1; D call uncertain. Germline V gives CDR1 SEHNR, CDR2 FQNEAQ (reference sequence). This CDR3 region has 16 residues. Trimming pared 5 bases from V and 5 bases from J, leaving 19 bases between. In nucleotides, the CDR3 is TGTGCCAGCAGCCGCCTCCAGCAGGTCCTCCACAATGAGCAGTTCTTC. Its protein product is CASSRLQQVLHNEQFF.

The chain carries TRBV14 and TRBJ1-5, with D unclear. This CDR3 comprises 15 residues. Per the germline V gene, CDR1 is SGHDN and CDR2 is FVKESK. The V end lost 1 base, the J end lost 2 bases, and 9 bases lay between the germline ends. The CDR3 DNA follows: TGTGCCAGCAGCCAAGTAGGCGGAGGCAATCAGCCCCAGCATTTT. It yields the protein CASSQVGGGNQPQHF.

The sample holds a few counts of this clone. V gene TRBV27 combines with J gene TRBJ1-6; D is uncertain. The V end was cut by 1 base, the J end by 9 bases, with 7 bases between. The CDR3 contains 13 residues. Germline V gives CDR1 MNHEY, CDR2 SMNVEV (reference sequence). The CDR3 loop is CASSLFGPSPLHF. In DNA form, the CDR3 reads TGTGCCAGCAGTTTATTTGGGCCTTCACCCCTCCACTTT.

CDR3 region: CASSIQRGAGPDTQYF. CDR3 in DNA: TGTGCCAGCAGCATACAACGGGGAGCGGGCCCAGATACGCAGTATTTT. V usage is TRBV13 and J usage is TRBJ2-3; tentatively, D is TRBD2 (6 bases). Germline assignment: CDR1 PRHDT and CDR2 FYEKMQ (reference sequence). Trimming shortened V by 5 bases and J by 4 bases, and 19 bases separated the two germline ends. This CDR3 region has 16 residues.

V and J are TRBV12-5 and TRBJ2-7, with D maybe TRBD2 (6 bases). The length of the CDR3 is 14 residues. Germline V gene sequence: CDR1 LGHNT, CDR2 FRNRAP. V lost 1 base and J lost 6, with 13 bases in between. The CDR3 is CASGLAGDLGEQYF. Written as DNA, the CDR3 is TGTGCTAGTGGTTTGGCGGGGGACTTGGGCGAGCAGTACTTC.

The J gene is TRBJ2-7, the V gene TRBV15; 10 bases line up with TRBD2. CDR3 length: 15 residues. V lost 1 base and J lost 0; bases outside the gene matches: 0. Germline CDR1 and CDR2: LNHNV and YYDKDF (reference sequence). CDR3 sequence (DNA): TGTGCCACCAGCAGAGGGACTAGCGGCTCCTACGAGCAGTACTTC. Protein sequence: CATSRGTSGSYEQYF.

The V call is TRBV6-5, the J call TRBJ1-2; the match to TRBD1 covers 8 bases. The V gene's germline CDR1 is MNHEY and CDR2 SVGAGI. The CDR3 totals 14 residues. V shed 6 bases and J 10 bases; nucleotides not matched to a gene: 13. In nucleotides, the CDR3 is TGTGCCAGCAGCCGCTCCGGGACAGGTCCTACCTACACCTTC. Protein sequence: CASSRSGTGPTYTF.

This chain uses TRBV7-2 with TRBJ2-5; possible D gene TRBD1, 6 bases. V gave up 2 bases and J gave up 1 base, with 11 bases separating them. The germline V gene has CDR1 SGHTA and CDR2 FQGNSA. CDR3 length: 15 amino acids. CDR3 residues: CASSLRAGVQETQYF. The CDR3 nucleotides read TGTGCCAGCAGCTTAAGGGCAGGGGTCCAAGAGACCCAGTACTTC.